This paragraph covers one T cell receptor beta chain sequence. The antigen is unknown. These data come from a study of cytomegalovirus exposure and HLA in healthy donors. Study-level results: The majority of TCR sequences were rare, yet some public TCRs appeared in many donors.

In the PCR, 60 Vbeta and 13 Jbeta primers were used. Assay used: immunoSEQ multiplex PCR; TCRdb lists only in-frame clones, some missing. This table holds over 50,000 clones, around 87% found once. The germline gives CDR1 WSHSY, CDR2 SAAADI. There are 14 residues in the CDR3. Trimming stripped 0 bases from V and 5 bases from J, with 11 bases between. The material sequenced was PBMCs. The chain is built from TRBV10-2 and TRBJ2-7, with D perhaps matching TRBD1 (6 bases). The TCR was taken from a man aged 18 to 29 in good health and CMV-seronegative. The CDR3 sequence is CASSESGQGHEQYF. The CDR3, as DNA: TGCGCCAGCAGTGAGTCTGGGCAGGGGCACGAGCAGTACTTC.